This is a list of T cell receptor beta chains from one sample in a study of regulatory T cells in long-lasting Graves disease. TCRdb re-called the multiplex PCR reads with MiXCR, one entry per CDR3 protein. The table has a few hundred thousand distinct CDR3 sequences, approximately 12% seen once. These data were also filed under a second study, of T cells in Graves' hyperthyroidism and ophthalmopathy.

Source: peripheral blood mononuclear cells (PBMCs), taken at new diagnosis, from a patient treated with antithyroid drugs. These receptors were taken from a woman younger than 35 with Graves disease. Both conserved end residues are part of each CDR3. D genes are given only for firm matches. Clone size is not always given. Where it is, it says once, few, many or a class for expanded clones.

J gene: TRBJ2-7; clone size: many; D gene: .; V gene: TRBV18; CDR3 DNA: TGTGCCAGCTCACCCGAGGGATATAACTACGAGCAGTACTTC; CDR3 protein: CASSPEGYNYEQYF
J gene: TRBJ1-6; clone size: many; D gene: .; V gene: TRBV18; CDR3 DNA: TGTGCCAGCTCACCACCGGGGGTTCGGAATTCACCCCTCCACTTT; CDR3 protein: CASSPPGVRNSPLHF
J gene: TRBJ2-2; clone size: .; D gene: TRBD2; V gene: TRBV6-1; CDR3 DNA: TGTGCCAGCACCCCCTGGGGGGGGATTGGGGCCGGGGAGCTGTTTTTT; CDR3 protein: CASTPWGGIGAGELFF
J gene: TRBJ2-5; clone size: many; D gene: .; V gene: TRBV3-1; CDR3 DNA: TGTGCCAGCAGCCCTCGACTAGGACCGAAAGAGACCCAGTACTTC; CDR3 protein: CASSPRLGPKETQYF
J gene: TRBJ2-7; clone size: few; D gene: .; V gene: TRBV7-9; CDR3 DNA: TGTGCCAGCAGCAAACAGGAATACGAGCAGTACTTC; CDR3 protein: CASSKQEYEQYF
J gene: TRBJ2-3; clone size: many; D gene: .; V gene: TRBV7-2; CDR3 DNA: TGTGCCAGCAGCCGCGGGACTCTGGGAATGGATACGCAGTATTTT; CDR3 protein: CASSRGTLGMDTQYF
J gene: TRBJ2-2; clone size: many; D gene: TRBD1; V gene: TRBV7-8; CDR3 DNA: TGTGCCAGCAGCTTCAGGGGGTTGGGAACCGGGGAGCTGTTTTTT; CDR3 protein: CASSFRGLGTGELFF
J gene: TRBJ2-1; clone size: many; D gene: TRBD2; V gene: TRBV5-6; CDR3 DNA: TGTGCCAGCAGCCCCAGTACTAGCGGGGAATACAATGAGCAGTTCTTC; CDR3 protein: CASSPSTSGEYNEQFF
J gene: TRBJ1-2; clone size: few; D gene: .; V gene: TRBV20-1; CDR3 DNA: TGCAGTGCTAGAGGAGGACCGGTTAACTATGGCTACACCTTC; CDR3 protein: CSARGGPVNYGYTF
J gene: TRBJ2-5; clone size: many; D gene: .; V gene: TRBV11-2; CDR3 DNA: TGTGCCAGCAGCTTAGGATTGGAGACCCAGTACTTC; CDR3 protein: CASSLGLETQYF